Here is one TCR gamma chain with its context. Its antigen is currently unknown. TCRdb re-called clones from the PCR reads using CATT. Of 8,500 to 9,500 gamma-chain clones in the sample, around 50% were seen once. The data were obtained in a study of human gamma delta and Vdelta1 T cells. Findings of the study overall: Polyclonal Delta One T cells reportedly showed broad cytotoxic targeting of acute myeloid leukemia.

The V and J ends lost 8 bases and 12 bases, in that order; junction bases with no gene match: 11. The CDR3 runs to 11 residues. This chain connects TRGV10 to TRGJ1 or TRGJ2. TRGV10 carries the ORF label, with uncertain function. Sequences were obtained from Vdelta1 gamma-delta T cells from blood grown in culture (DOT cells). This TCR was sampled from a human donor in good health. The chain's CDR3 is CAAWDAAWKLF. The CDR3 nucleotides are TGTGCTGCGTGGGATGCGGCATGGAAACTCTTT.